This T cell receptor (beta chain) is drawn from a study of a mutant IDH1 vaccine in newly diagnosed glioma. Study-wide background: Eight vaccinations were given in weeks 1, 3, 5, 7, 11, 15, 19 and 23. Radiotherapy, temozolomide, or both had been given previously, and both were given to most.

This clone was recorded once. Its antigen is unidentified. This CDR3 has 16 amino acids. Germline CDR1 is SGHDT and CDR2 is YYEEEE. The ends lost 0 bases at V and 5 bases at J; junction bases unmatched: 10. The time point was: week 11, during vaccination. Doses of 300 ug of mutant IDH1 20-mer peptide were given with topical imiquimod. Clones were sequenced by immunoSEQ multiplex PCR, and TCRdb holds only the in-frame ones, with some missing. Among 55,000 to 65,000 clones listed, 75% to 90% were seen once. This chain links TRBV5-6 with TRBJ2-7; 8 bases match TRBD1. Sequences were derived from PBMCs, sampled from a glioma patient whose treatment included an IDH1 peptide vaccine. The clonotype originates from a man aged 45 to 65 with glioma. CDR3 amino acids: CASSLAGDRLTNEQYF. The CDR3 DNA sequence: TGTGCCAGCAGCTTGGCTGGGGACAGGCTCACCAACGAGCAGTACTTC.